Presented here are 5 T cell receptor beta chains from one specimen sequenced in a study of T cell responses to AZD1222 COVID-19 vaccine (dated by TCRdb to the early 2020s). Explained via the paper, the time point label denotes: baseline before first vaccination. The library relied on the immunoSEQ multiplex PCR assay. The immuneACCESS repertoire file appears here via TCRdb, limited to in-frame rearrangements. These files lack a portion of the clones; in checked studies, under half of the deficit traces to unresolved V genes, and the cause of the others is not known. The sample data list about 150,000 clones, and 90% of these were observed just once. Less than 2% of the sample is held by the ten biggest clonotypes. This sample comprised peripheral blood, obtained on day 0 of AZD1222 vaccination. The source is an adult in good health.

This chain connects TRBV9 to TRBJ1-1, with D unresolved. The ends were cut back, 0 bases at V and 0 bases at J, with 12 bases in the middle. CDR3 size: 16 residues. CDR1 and CDR2 from the germline V gene are SGDLS and YYNGEE. CDR3: CASSVGWGGMNTEAFF. The CDR3 region has the DNA TGTGCCAGCAGCGTAGGTTGGGGTGGCATGAACACTGAAGCTTTCTTT. The variable domain in full, completed from reference TRBV9 and TRBJ1-1, reads DSGVTQTPKHLITATGQRVTLRCSPRSGDLSVYWYQQSLDQGLQFLIQYYNGEERAKGNILERFSAQQFPDLHSELNLSSLELGDSALYFCASSVGWGGMNTEAFFGQGTRLTVV.

This clone was observed once. The V and J genes are TRBV19 and TRBJ1-1, with D hard to call. The germline V gene encodes CDR1 LNHDA and CDR2 SQIVND (reference sequence). Trimming took off 1 base at V and 0 bases at J, with 9 bases between the two ends. The CDR3 runs 15 residues. CDR3 in DNA: TGTGCCAGTAGTATAGCCAGTCACATGAACACTGAAGCTTTCTTT. Amino acids: CASSIASHMNTEAFF.

This clone came up once. This chain uses TRBV27 with TRBJ1-6; 7 bases align to TRBD1. Germline V gives CDR1 MNHEY, CDR2 SMNVEV (reference sequence). CDR3 length: 18 residues. After removal of 2 bases from V and 2 bases from J, the junction contained 9 bases not matched to a gene. CDR3 sequence (DNA): TGTGCCAGCAGTTTAAATGGCAGGGGGGGAACCTATAATTCACCCCTCCACTTT. It specifies CASSLNGRGGTYNSPLHF.

The chain recombines TRBV19 with TRBJ1-5, with D possibly matching TRBD1 (6 bases). Between the trimmed V and J ends, which lost 4 bases and 4 bases, there was a span of 17 bases. There are 16 residues in the CDR3. CDR1 is LNHDA and CDR2 is SQIVND in the germline V gene (reference sequence). CDR3 nucleotide sequence: TGTGCCAGTAGTAAGCGACTCCAGGGGATAAATCAGCCCCAGCATTTT. It specifies CASSKRLQGINQPQHF.

The DNA for the CDR3 is TGTGCCAGCTCACCATTTGTGGAGAACACTGAAGCTTTCTTT. It codes for CASSPFVENTEAFF. The chain links TRBV18 to TRBJ1-1; D is undetermined. Germline V gives CDR1 KGHSH, CDR2 LQKENI. This CDR3 has 14 residues. V dropped 2 bases and J dropped 1 base, with 8 bases sitting between them.